These 26 T cell receptor beta chains originate from one sample sequenced in a study of Ad26.COV2.S vaccination and SARS-CoV-2 variants. Profiled with immunoSEQ multiplex PCR; TCRdb holds only in-frame clones, not every one. Here the sample spans a few hundred thousand clones, 90% being singletons. Regarding treatment: some 20 received Ad26.COV2.S at low or high dose, single or two shots; about 5 received placebo; per-sample allocation not given. Each sample was drawn 63 days after the first injection (of vaccine or placebo). Source: peripheral blood, taken in a trial of Ad26.COV2.S vaccine versus placebo. Receptors were obtained from a person aged 18-65 years who received the Ad26.COV2.S COVID-19 vaccine or a placebo.

The rearrangement uses TRBV5-4 and TRBJ1-2, with no clear D. The germline V gene encodes CDR1 SGHNT and CDR2 YYREEE (reference sequence). V was clipped by 0 bases and J by 4 bases, with 7 bases between them. The CDR3 length is 13 residues. The CDR3 spells CASSLAGIYGYTF. Written as DNA, the CDR3 is TGTGCCAGCAGCTTGGCTGGGATCTATGGCTACACCTTC.

The CDR3 protein is CASSPTTGGVESGANVLTF. CDR3 sequence (DNA): TGTGCCAGCAGTCCAACGACCGGTGGGGTAGAGTCTGGGGCCAACGTCCTGACTTTC. The chain is built from TRBV27 and TRBJ2-6; D not resolved. Germline assignment: CDR1 MNHEY and CDR2 SMNVEV (reference sequence). The CDR3 length is 19 residues. With 5 bases removed from V and 1 base from J, the gap between germline ends came to 21 bases.

The rearrangement uses TRBV2 and TRBJ1-5, with no clear D. The CDR3 has 15 amino acids. The germline CDR1 and CDR2 sequences are SNHLY and FYNNEI. V gave up 1 base and J gave up 2 bases, with 9 bases separating them. The CDR3 coding sequence is TGTGCCAGCAGTGAAGGAGGGCTTGGCAATCAGCCCCAGCATTTT. Residues: CASSEGGLGNQPQHF. Full variable domain (remainder filled in from reference TRBV2 and TRBJ1-5): EPEVTQTPSHQVTQMGQEVILRCVPISNHLYFYWYRQILGQKVEFLVSFYNNEISEKSEIFDDQFSVERPDGSNFTLKIRSTKLEDSAMYFCASSEGGLGNQPQHFGDGTRLSIL.

The rearrangement links TRBV5-8 to TRBJ2-1; perhaps TRBD1 as D (6 bases). The V end lost 0 bases, the J end lost 3 bases, and 7 bases lay between the germline ends. The CDR3 is 14 residues long. The V gene's germline CDR1 is SGHTS and CDR2 YDEGEE. In DNA, the CDR3 is TGTGCCAGCAGCTTGGGACAGGTCTACAATGAGCAGTTCTTC. Translating it yields CASSLGQVYNEQFF.

V is TRBV9 and J is TRBJ1-3; perhaps TRBD1 as D (6 bases). CDR3 length equals 14 residues. Between the trimmed V and J ends, which lost 4 bases and 8 bases, there was a span of 16 bases. Germline CDR1 and CDR2: SGDLS and YYNGEE. The CDR3 DNA is TGTGCCAGCAGCTCGACCTGGGAGGGGGACACCATATATTTT. This sequence encodes CASSSTWEGDTIYF.

The rearrangement links TRBV6-2 or TRBV6-3 to TRBJ1-3; D is uncertain. The germline V gene has CDR1 MNHEY and CDR2 SVGEGT. There are 14 residues in the CDR3. The ends were cut back, 4 bases at V and 4 bases at J, with 11 bases in the middle. The CDR3 coding sequence is TGTGCCAGCAGTTTTATGGTTTTCGGAAACACCATATATTTT. This gives the protein CASSFMVFGNTIYF.

The rearrangement joins TRBV2 to TRBJ1-4; D remains ambiguous. V dropped 5 bases and J dropped 5 bases, with 0 bases sitting between them. This CDR3 spans 10 amino acids. CDR1 is SNHLY, CDR2 FYNNEI, per germline. The CDR3 sequence is CASSNEKLFF. The CDR3 region has the DNA TGTGCCAGCAGTAATGAAAAACTGTTTTTT.

In its sample, this clone was seen once. This chain links TRBV5-1 with TRBJ2-7, with a possible D match to TRBD1 (6 bases). Between the trimmed V and J ends, which lost 0 bases and 2 bases, there was a span of 15 bases. The CDR3 is 16 residues long. CDR1 is SGHRS and CDR2 is YFSETQ in the germline V gene. The CDR3 DNA follows: TGCGCCAGCAGCTTGGCGTTGGGGCAGGGGCCCTACGAGCAGTACTTC. Translating gives CASSLALGQGPYEQYF.

The chain combines TRBV6-2 or TRBV6-3 with TRBJ2-7; 7 nucleotides agree with TRBD2. After removal of 3 bases from V and 5 bases from J, the junction contained 16 bases not matched to a gene. This CDR3 has 17 amino acids. CDR1 and CDR2 (germline): MNHEY, SVGEGT. DNA for the CDR3: TGTGCCAGCAGTTATGGGGGACTATGGATCCGAGGGCACGAGCAGTACGTC. This codes for CASSYGGLWIRGHEQYV.

The chain uses TRBV27 and TRBJ1-4, with 9 nucleotides matching TRBD1. Trimming at V came to 5 bases and at J to 2 bases, leaving 6 bases not matched to a gene. The CDR3 totals 16 residues. Germline V gives CDR1 MNHEY, CDR2 SMNVEV (reference sequence). The CDR3 DNA is TGTGCCAGCAGTGACGGACAGGGGCTCACTAATGAAAAACTGTTTTTT. Encoded protein: CASSDGQGLTNEKLFF. Full variable domain (missing parts from reference TRBV27 and TRBJ1-4): EAQVTQNPRYLITVTGKKLTVTCSQNMNHEYMSWYRQDPGLGLRQIYYSMNVEVTDKGDVPEGYKVSRKEKRNFPLILESPSPNQTSLYFCASSDGQGLTNEKLFFGSGTQLSVL.

The chain combines TRBV4-1 with TRBJ1-5; D uncertain. The germline gives CDR1 MGHRA, CDR2 YSYEKL. The CDR3 runs to 12 residues. V was shortened by 3 bases and J by 3 bases, with 3 bases between the two germline ends. The CDR3 sequence is CASSHHNQPQHF. CDR3 DNA sequence: TGCGCCAGCAGCCATCACAATCAGCCCCAGCATTTT.

The chain employs TRBV2 and TRBJ2-1; a weak D match, TRBD1 (6 bases). Trimming stripped 3 bases from V and 6 bases from J, with 9 bases between. The CDR3 is 13 amino acids. CDR1 and CDR2 from the germline V gene are SNHLY and FYNNEI. The CDR3 is CASSDARGNEQFF. Here the CDR3 DNA reads TGTGCCAGCAGTGATGCCAGGGGCAATGAGCAGTTCTTC.

The V gene is TRBV4-1, the J gene TRBJ1-5; D not certain. The CDR3 is 16 residues long. V lost 1 base to trimming and J lost 0 bases, with 10 bases between them. Germline V gives CDR1 MGHRA, CDR2 YSYEKL. The CDR3 spells CASSQVPGFSNQPQHF. CDR3 nucleotide sequence: TGCGCCAGCAGCCAAGTGCCGGGCTTTAGCAATCAGCCCCAGCATTTT.

The chain's CDR3 is CASSFFFTSENTEAFF. CDR3 sequence (DNA): TGTGCCAGCAGCTTCTTTTTTACGTCGGAGAACACTGAAGCTTTCTTT. V usage is TRBV13 and J usage is TRBJ1-1; D unresolved. This CDR3 has 16 residues. The ends were cut back, 3 bases at V and 1 base at J, with 15 bases in the middle. CDR1 is PRHDT and CDR2 is FYEKMQ in the germline V gene (reference sequence).

Comments on this clone: The same CDR3 can be traced to other DNA sequences in this sample. The chain combines TRBV7-9 with TRBJ1-1; no clear D gene. Between the trimmed V and J ends, which lost 3 bases and 2 bases, there was a span of 7 bases. In germline, CDR1 is SEHNR, CDR2 FQNEAQ (reference sequence). The CDR3 consists of 13 residues. The DNA for the CDR3 is TGTGCCAGCAGCTTGAGCAGTAACACTGAAGCTTTCTTT. Its protein is CASSLSSNTEAFF.

The CDR3 bases are TGTGCCAGCAGCTTAGGGGCAGGGGCTGGAAACACCATATATTTT. Encoded protein: CASSLGAGAGNTIYF. The chain is built from TRBV11-2 and TRBJ1-3, with D possibly being TRBD1 (6 bases). CDR1 is SGHAT and CDR2 is FQNNGV in the germline V gene. The CDR3 has 15 residues. The V gene lost 1 base and the J gene lost 2 bases, with 9 bases spanning the gap. Combining the CDR3 with reference TRBV11-2 and TRBJ1-3 gives the whole variable domain EAGVAQSPRYKIIEKRQSVAFWCNPISGHATLYWYQQILGQGPKLLIQFQNNGVVDDSQLPKDRFSAERLKGVDSTLKIQPAKLEDSAVYLCASSLGAGAGNTIYFGEGSWLTVV.

The CDR3 DNA sequence: TGTGCCAGCAGCTTACGGGACCTGACCTACAATGAGCAGTTCTTC. It translates to CASSLRDLTYNEQFF. The chain couples TRBV11-2 to TRBJ2-1; D is possibly TRBD1 or TRBD2 (5 bases each). The V end was cut by 2 bases, the J end by 2 bases, with 10 bases between. The CDR3 is 15 amino acids. Germline CDR1 is SGHAT and CDR2 is FQNNGV.

In its sample, this clone was seen once. J is TRBJ2-5 and V is TRBV7-2, with D possibly TRBD2 on 5 matching bases. The V gene lost 6 bases and the J gene lost 5 bases, with 7 bases spanning the gap. The CDR3 loop spans 11 amino acids. The V gene's germline CDR1 is SGHTA and CDR2 FQGNSA. CDR3 DNA: TGTGCCAGCAGTCGAGGGGAGACCCAGTACTTC. It is translated as CASSRGETQYF. Full variable domain (missing parts from reference TRBV7-2 and TRBJ2-5): GAGVSQSPSNKVTEKGKDVELRCDPISGHTALYWYRQSLGQGLEFLIYFQGNSAPDKSGLPSDRFSAERTGGSVSTLTIQRTQQEDSAVYLCASSRGETQYFGPGTRLLVL.

This rearrangement joins TRBV7-2 to TRBJ1-2, with 8 bases identical to TRBD1. The trim removed 4 bases at V and 4 bases at J, leaving 8 bases unmatched. The germline CDR1 and CDR2 sequences are SGHTA and FQGNSA. The CDR3 has 15 amino acids. The CDR3 protein is CASSSGQARSYGYTF. CDR3 in DNA: TGTGCCAGCAGCTCGGGACAGGCCCGAAGCTATGGCTACACCTTC.

The chain couples TRBV7-9 to TRBJ1-4; D gene ambiguous. The V gene lost 7 bases and the J gene lost 7 bases, with 16 bases spanning the gap. The CDR3 has 14 residues. Germline V gene sequence: CDR1 SEHNR, CDR2 FQNEAQ (reference sequence). The CDR3 DNA reads TGTGCCAGCACCGTTGGCGGAAAGAGTGAAAAACTGTTTTTT. Residues: CASTVGGKSEKLFF.

V is TRBV7-3 and J is TRBJ2-1, with D hard to call. V lost 2 bases and J 0 bases, leaving 11 bases between the germline ends. Germline CDR1 is SGHTA and CDR2 is FQGTGA. The CDR3 length is 16 residues. CDR3 bases: TGTGCCAGCAGCTTAGGTGGGTGGAGCTCCTACAATGAGCAGTTCTTC. Translating it yields CASSLGGWSSYNEQFF.

The rearrangement uses TRBV6-5 and TRBJ2-5; D unresolved. V shed 6 bases and J shed 1 base, with 6 bases lying between them. CDR3 length: 12 amino acids. Germline V gives CDR1 MNHEY, CDR2 SVGAGI. The CDR3 bases are TGTGCCAGCAGGGCCCCCCAAGAGACCCAGTACTTC. It is translated as CASRAPQETQYF.

This chain uses TRBV13 with TRBJ1-1; D is undetermined. Trimming pared 2 bases from V and 5 bases from J, leaving 6 bases between. There are 12 residues in the CDR3. Germline-derived CDR1 and CDR2 are PRHDT and FYEKMQ (reference sequence). The CDR3 DNA sequence: TGTGCCAGCAGCTTATTCCGAACTGAAGCTTTCTTT. Amino acids: CASSLFRTEAFF.

This clone occurred once. The genes are TRBV19 and TRBJ2-1; TRBD2 agrees at 7 bases. Germline lookup yields CDR1 LNHDA and CDR2 SQIVND (reference sequence). The CDR3 is made up of 14 amino acids. Trimming cost V 7 bases and J 4 bases; bases outside gene matches: 7. CDR3 region: CASKDGRRYNEQFF. CDR3 sequence (DNA): TGTGCCAGTAAGGACGGGAGGAGGTACAATGAGCAGTTCTTC.

This chain uses TRBV7-9 with TRBJ1-4, with a weak D call TRBD1 (6 bases). Trimming removed 5 bases at V and 4 bases at J, with 14 bases between. Per the germline V gene, CDR1 is SEHNR and CDR2 is FQNEAQ (reference sequence). The CDR3 length is 15 residues. The CDR3 here is CASSPYRALNEKLFF. The DNA of the CDR3 is TGTGCCAGCAGCCCCTACAGGGCCCTTAATGAAAAACTGTTTTTT.

J is TRBJ2-1 and V is TRBV15; D gene uncertain. Germline V gene data show CDR1 as LNHNV and CDR2 as YYDKDF (reference sequence). The CDR3 is 15 amino acids. V was shortened by 2 bases and J by 0 bases, with 8 bases between the two germline ends. This chain's CDR3 is CATSRIGSSYNEQFF. The CDR3 nucleotides read TGTGCCACCAGCAGAATTGGAAGCTCCTACAATGAGCAGTTCTTC.